This T cell receptor beta chain is drawn from a study of spatial heterogeneity in lung cancer. Ten or more counts support this clonotype. The target antigen is unknown. Time point here: sample taken at primary tumor resection. A total of under 80 untreated early-stage non-small cell lung cancer patients served as donors. Unsorted samples of tumor, nontumor lung or frozen PBMC had their whole RNA sequenced. Germline V gene sequence: CDR1 DFQATT, CDR2 SNEGSKA (reference sequence). The CDR3 runs 13 residues. After removal of 2 bases from V and 6 bases from J, the junction contained 4 bases not matched to a gene. TCRdb reprocessed the 5' RACE reads via MiXCR and lists one record per CDR3 protein. The sample yields fewer than 9,500 distinct CDR3 sequences, approximately 2.9% seen once. Study-wide findings and caveats: How many expanded intratumoral alpha and beta TCRs were present tracked the tumor mutation count, which was a count of nonsynonymous mutations. The estimated TCR-seq coverage of tumor T cells amounted to approximately 7% when looking at alpha chains and more than 11% when looking at beta chains.

This clonotype was sampled from a male donor with early-stage non-small cell lung cancer. The V and J genes are TRBV20-1 and TRBJ1-2, with 9 bases aligning to TRBD1. Specimen: lung tumor tissue, collected at surgery. The CDR3 bases are TGCAGTGCTAGATCGAACAGGGGGCATGGCTACACCTTC. Translating gives CSARSNRGHGYTF.